The 20 T cell receptor beta chains presented below share a single source sample, sequenced in a study of T-cell memory formation after mild COVID-19 (dated by TCRdb to about 2021). Library creation used 5' RACE. TCRdb lists the instrument as Illumina NovaSeq 6000. TCRdb trimmed the raw reads at Q25, called clones with MiXCR and kept productive beta chains. Identical CDR3 protein sequences are pooled into one entry, listed with their most common genes and DNA. This sample lists under 400,000 distinct CDR3 sequences; approximately 29% were detected once. Together, the top ten hold about 14% of the sample. The sequenced sample consisted of PBMCs or a T cell subset sorted from them (not recorded which). These receptors came from an adult woman who had mild COVID-19 (a few samples of this study predate the infection). The sample titles of this study are shuffled in the database, so cell type and time point are left out; the donor was told from shared clones.

The rearrangement joins TRBV29-1 to TRBJ2-7; D is perhaps TRBD1 or TRBD2 (6 bases each). From germline, CDR1 is SQVTM and CDR2 ANQGSEA. V was clipped by 3 bases and J by 4 bases, with 13 bases between them. The CDR3 sequence is 13 residues long. CDR3 nucleotides: TGCAGCGTTGACGCGGGACATGAGTACGAGCAGTACTTC. Translated: CSVDAGHEYEQYF.

The CDR3: CSARSQGDYEQYF. The CDR3 DNA reads TGCAGTGCTAGATCCCAGGGCGACTACGAGCAGTACTTC. This chain connects TRBV20-1 to TRBJ2-7; D may be TRBD1 (5 bases). CDR1 is DFQATT, CDR2 SNEGSKA, per germline (reference sequence). Trimming pared 2 bases from V and 3 bases from J, leaving 11 bases between. The CDR3 is made up of 13 amino acids.

This chain connects TRBV7-8 to TRBJ1-2; possibly TRBD1 for D (6 bases). Between the trimmed V and J ends, which lost 0 bases and 0 bases, there was a span of 17 bases. CDR1 is SGHVS, CDR2 FQNEAQ, per germline. This CDR3 is built from 18 residues. CDR3 residues: CASSLAGVRWGPNYGYTF. DNA for the CDR3: TGTGCCAGCAGCTTAGCGGGGGTCAGGTGGGGGCCTAACTATGGCTACACCTTC.

This clonotype was counted a few times. V gene TRBV12-3 or TRBV12-4 combines with J gene TRBJ1-1, with TRBD1 matching over 7 bases. CDR3 length: 14 residues. V shed 7 bases and J 4 bases; nucleotides not matched to a gene: 9. This chain's CDR3 is CASNPDRRITEAFF. The DNA of the CDR3 is TGTGCCAGCAACCCGGACAGGAGGATCACTGAAGCTTTCTTT.

V is TRBV7-9 and J is TRBJ2-1; 14 nucleotides line up with TRBD2. V gave up 3 bases and J gave up 2 bases; unmatched junction bases: 9. Germline loops: CDR1 SEHNR, CDR2 FQNEAQ (reference sequence). The CDR3 contains 19 residues. Here the CDR3 reads CASSLWTSGRLRAYNEQFF. The CDR3, as DNA: TGTGCCAGCAGCTTGTGGACTAGCGGGAGGCTTCGGGCCTACAATGAGCAGTTCTTC.

The chain uses TRBV24-1 and TRBJ1-2, with D perhaps TRBD1 (5 bases). The V end lost 5 bases, the J end lost 3 bases, and 9 bases lay between the germline ends. This CDR3 is built from 13 residues. Germline V CDR1 and CDR2: KGHDR, SFDVKD. The CDR3: CATSGQPDYGYTF. CDR3 nucleotide sequence: TGTGCCACCAGTGGACAGCCCGACTATGGCTACACCTTC.

The chain is built from TRBV29-1 and TRBJ2-5; 7 nucleotides match TRBD1. The V gene end was trimmed by 6 bases and the J gene end by 5 bases; junction bases not matched to a gene: 9. This CDR3 contains 13 residues. Germline V gene data show CDR1 as SQVTM and CDR2 as ANQGSEA. This CDR3 is CSVGTAPGETQYF. The CDR3, as DNA: TGCAGCGTCGGGACAGCCCCCGGGGAGACCCAGTACTTC.

This clonotype was found a few times. The chain couples TRBV6-5 to TRBJ2-7, with D possibly called TRBD1 or TRBD2 (5 bases each). Germline V lookup: CDR1 MNHEY, CDR2 SVGAGI. The CDR3 covers 15 residues. V was clipped by 6 bases and J by 1 base, with 16 bases between them. The CDR3 nucleotides are TGTGCCAGCAGACTGGGGCCGGGAAATTCCTACGAGCAGTACTTC. It yields the protein CASRLGPGNSYEQYF.

This chain uses TRBV7-9 with TRBJ1-2; D is undetermined. Germline V gives CDR1 SEHNR, CDR2 FQNEAQ (reference sequence). Trimming left V 7 bases short and J 5 bases short, with 17 bases between. The CDR3 loop spans 14 amino acids. CDR3 coding DNA: TGTGCCAGCACCCACGATTGGCAGGTGTATGGCTACACCTTC. Translated: CASTHDWQVYGYTF.

This clonotype was counted only a few times. V gene TRBV15 combines with J gene TRBJ2-1; TRBD2 aligns across 9 bases. V was clipped by 1 base and J by 3 bases; unmatched bases: 4. The CDR3 has 16 residues. Germline loops: CDR1 LNHNV, CDR2 YYDKDF (reference sequence). The CDR3 reads CATSRGGGAVYNEQFF. The CDR3 region has the DNA TGTGCCACCAGCAGAGGCGGGGGGGCGGTCTACAATGAGCAGTTCTTC.

The V gene is TRBV13, the J gene TRBJ1-2, with 7 bases lining up with TRBD1. Unmatched junction bases numbered 9, after V lost 5 bases and J lost 3 bases. The CDR3 extends over 15 amino acids. CDR1 and CDR2 (germline): PRHDT, FYEKMQ (reference sequence). CDR3 in amino acids: CASSPTTGSDYGYTF. The CDR3 coding sequence is TGTGCCAGCAGCCCCACGACAGGGTCTGACTATGGCTACACCTTC. Complete variable domain (other parts from reference TRBV13 and TRBJ1-2): AAGVIQSPRHLIKEKRETATLKCYPIPRHDTVYWYQQGPGQDPQFLISFYEKMQSDKGSIPDRFSAQQFSDYHSELNMSSLELGDSALYFCASSPTTGSDYGYTFGSGTRLTVV.

This clonotype was recorded a few times. The J gene is TRBJ2-7, the V gene TRBV6-2 or TRBV6-3; D may be TRBD2 (6 bases). Trimming pared 3 bases from V and 2 bases from J, leaving 26 bases between. The CDR3 length is 19 residues. Germline V gives CDR1 MNHEY, CDR2 SVGEGT. The CDR3 sequence: CASSYSPPLRGGRAYEQYF. For the CDR3, the DNA is TGTGCCAGCAGTTATTCACCGCCTTTGCGGGGAGGCCGGGCCTACGAGCAGTACTTC.

The V gene is TRBV12-3 or TRBV12-4, the J gene TRBJ2-5; TRBD2 agrees at 7 bases. This CDR3 region has 14 residues. V lost 5 bases to trimming and J lost 2 bases; unmatched junction nucleotides: 5. CDR3 nucleotides: TGTGCCAGCAGTCGGACTAGTCGTCAAGAGACCCAGTACTTC. It codes for CASSRTSRQETQYF.

The chain recombines TRBV3-1 with TRBJ2-1, with 10 bases aligning to TRBD2. The V gene end was trimmed by 3 bases and the J gene end by 7 bases; junction bases not matched to a gene: 3. The CDR3 contains 14 residues. CDR1 and CDR2 from the germline V gene are LGHDT and YNNKEL (reference sequence). The CDR3 bases are TGTGCCAGCAGCCAGGGGACTAGCGTTAATGAGCAGTTCTTC. Protein: CASSQGTSVNEQFF.

This clonotype has a handful of counts. The rearrangement joins TRBV29-1 to TRBJ2-3, with 11 bases fitting TRBD2. The CDR3 is 14 amino acids. Trimming took 6 bases from V and 8 from J; bases not matched to a gene: 10. Germline CDR1 and CDR2: SQVTM and ANQGSEA. The CDR3 bases are TGCAGCGTGTCGGTAGCGGGGGGGCAGTCTACGCAGTATTTT. This encodes CSVSVAGGQSTQYF.

V gene TRBV21-1 combines with J gene TRBJ2-3; TRBD2, the table's D call, lacks a check against the DNA. TRBV21-1 is labeled a pseudogene. This CDR3 has 16 residues. CDR3 DNA: TGTGCCAGCGGCCAACTAGCGGGAGGGCCTCGGGATACGCAGTATTTT. Its protein is CASGQLAGGPRDTQYF.

V gene TRBV20-1 combines with J gene TRBJ1-1; 9 bases line up with TRBD1. CDR3 length equals 13 residues. The ends lost 0 bases at V and 6 bases at J; junction bases unmatched: 2. Germline V CDR1 and CDR2: DFQATT, SNEGSKA (reference sequence). The CDR3 sequence: CSARDGTGPEAFF. As DNA, the CDR3 is TGCAGTGCTAGAGATGGGACAGGGCCTGAAGCTTTCTTT.

This chain connects TRBV11-3 to TRBJ2-3; 11 bases line up with TRBD2. CDR1 and CDR2 from the germline V gene are SGHNT and YENEEA. The junction had 0 bases not matched to a gene; V was cut back by 0 bases and J by 4 bases. The CDR3 sequence is 15 residues long. The chain's CDR3 is CASSLEGLAADTQYF. CDR3 nucleotides: TGTGCCAGCAGCTTAGAGGGACTAGCGGCAGATACGCAGTATTTT. Filled out from reference TRBV11-3 and TRBJ2-3, the complete variable domain reads EAGVVQSPRYKIIEKKQPVAFWCNPISGHNTLYWYLQNLGQGPELLIRYENEEAVDDSQLPKDRFSAERLKGVDSTLKIQPAELGDSAVYLCASSLEGLAADTQYFGPGTRLTVL.

The chain carries TRBV11-2 and TRBJ2-7; 8 nucleotides align to TRBD2. Germline V gives CDR1 SGHAT, CDR2 FQNNGV. The trim removed 3 bases at V and 6 bases at J, leaving 13 bases unmatched. This CDR3 comprises 16 residues. The CDR3 DNA reads as TGTGCCAGCAGCTTTACCGTTAGCGGGATTTTCCTCGAGCAGTACTTC. It encodes CASSFTVSGIFLEQYF.

Many counts were recorded for this clonotype. The rearrangement joins TRBV11-2 to TRBJ2-7; D is uncertain. Germline values: CDR1 SGHAT, CDR2 FQNNGV. CDR3 length: 11 residues. V lost 3 bases to trimming and J lost 3 bases, with 3 bases between them. CDR3: CASSFDYEQYF. Written as DNA, the CDR3 is TGTGCCAGCAGCTTTGACTACGAGCAGTACTTC.